The sequence of this T cell receptor beta chain was determined in a study of cytomegalovirus exposure and HLA in healthy donors. Nominally healthy donors provided the samples, though records likely missed some immune exposures. J was trimmed by 4 bases and V by 0 bases; bases with no gene match: 5. Germline lookup yields CDR1 SGHTA and CDR2 FQGTGA. The CDR3 has 15 residues. The study ran its PCR with 60 Vbeta and 13 Jbeta primers. Assay used: immunoSEQ multiplex PCR; TCRdb lists only in-frame clones, some missing. Among some 150,000 clones listed, 70% to 80% were seen once. The TCR was taken from a man under 40 in good health and CMV-seropositive. The source material was PBMCs. The V and J genes are TRBV7-3 and TRBJ2-7; 8 positions match TRBD1. In DNA, the CDR3 is TGTGCCAGCAGCTTAACGTTAGGACAGGGTTACGAGCAGTACTTC. Its protein product is CASSLTLGQGYEQYF.